The clone carrying this T cell receptor beta chain was detected only a few times. Its matching antigen is unknown. The data originate from a study of shared clonotypes between healthy human individuals. Selected positively for CCR7 and CD45RO-negative, naive CD8 cells excluded terminally differentiated effector memory CD45RA+ cells. Authors' analysis steps: Quality scores were absent from the junction-only immunoSEQ sequences, so filtering differed. Some clones are missing from TCRdb's copy, which holds only in-frame ones; the method was immunoSEQ multiplex PCR. V and J calls and clone size are copied from that table; D and trimming were computed from the DNA. The top ten hold around 0.097% of the sample, which has about 590,000 clones, 95% seen once. Germline CDR1 MNHEY, CDR2 SVGAGI. V lost 6 bases and J lost 10; bases outside the gene matches: 9. This CDR3 has 13 amino acids. General observations from the study: Compared with memory subsets, naive subsets generally had larger estimated richness. Around 5% was the fraction of naive CD4 clonotypes found shared across four donors.

The rearrangement links TRBV6-5 to TRBJ1-2; 9 bases agree with TRBD1. The clonotype was recovered from a woman aged 25 to 39 in good health. Sequenced: naive CD8+ T cells sorted from blood. As DNA, the CDR3 is TGTGCCAGCAGCTACGGGACAGGGTTTGTCTACACCTTC. Translated, it gives CASSYGTGFVYTF.